These 9 T cell receptor beta chains were sequenced from one sample in a study of T cell responses to AZD1222 COVID-19 vaccine. Generated by immunoSEQ multiplex PCR, the TCRdb table keeps only in-frame clones and is missing some. Altogether about 140,000 clones are present, roughly 90% being singletons, with the ten largest covering more than 2.5%. This specimen was peripheral blood, taken on day 0 of AZD1222 vaccination. These receptors were collected from an adult in good health.

V gene TRBV19 combines with J gene TRBJ1-5; 9 bases align to TRBD1. V dropped 5 bases and J dropped 0; count of bases not matched to a gene: 2. The CDR3 runs to 15 residues. CDR1 and CDR2 from the germline V gene are LNHDA and SQIVND (reference sequence). Here the CDR3 DNA reads TGTGCCAGTAGTGGGACAGGGAGTAGCAATCAGCCCCAGCATTTT. Encoded protein: CASSGTGSSNQPQHF.

J is TRBJ1-5 and V is TRBV3-1 (or the pseudogene TRBV3-2), with no clear D. The CDR3 is 17 residues long. V was shortened by 5 bases and J by 1 base, with 18 bases between the two germline ends. The germline gives CDR1 LGHDT, CDR2 YNNKEL (reference sequence). CDR3 residues: CASSAPPREGSNQPQHF. In nucleotides, the CDR3 is TGTGCCAGCAGCGCCCCCCCGAGGGAGGGCAGCAATCAGCCCCAGCATTTT.

V usage is TRBV6-5 and J usage is TRBJ1-6, with D unresolved. Trimming took off 6 bases at V and 0 bases at J, with 6 bases between the two ends. The germline CDR1 and CDR2 sequences are MNHEY and SVGAGI. This CDR3 has 14 amino acids. CDR3 amino acids: CASRASSYNSPLHF. CDR3 coding DNA: TGTGCCAGCAGAGCGAGCTCCTATAATTCACCCCTCCACTTT.

CDR3 in amino acids: CASSAQTENTEAFF. CDR3 in DNA: TGTGCCAGCAGTGCACAGACAGAGAACACTGAAGCTTTCTTT. The rearrangement links TRBV27 to TRBJ1-1, with a tentative D call TRBD1 (5 bases). The V and J ends lost 5 bases and 1 base respectively, with 11 bases between them. Germline V CDR1 and CDR2: MNHEY, SMNVEV (reference sequence). The CDR3 sequence is 14 residues long.

The rearrangement uses TRBV28 and TRBJ2-7; D is perhaps TRBD2 (5 bases). The CDR3 is made up of 14 amino acids. With 6 bases removed from V and 2 bases from J, the gap between germline ends came to 14 bases. CDR1 and CDR2 (germline): MDHEN, SYDVKM. CDR3 sequence (DNA): TGTGCCAGCAGCGATAGCAACGGGGCCTACGAGCAGTACTTC. Encoded protein: CASSDSNGAYEQYF.

The CDR3 loop reads CASSPDRGSNQPQHF. In DNA, the CDR3 is TGTGCCAGTAGTCCGGACAGGGGTAGTAATCAGCCCCAGCATTTT. This chain joins TRBV19 and TRBJ1-5; TRBD1 agrees at 9 bases. CDR1 and CDR2 from the germline V gene are LNHDA and SQIVND (reference sequence). The CDR3 has 15 amino acids. Trimming removed 5 bases from V and 4 bases from J; junction bases left unmatched: 6. Based on the CDR3 plus reference TRBV19 and TRBJ1-5, the full variable domain is DGGITQSPKYLFRKEGQNVTLSCEQNLNHDAMYWYRQDPGQGLRLIYYSQIVNDFQKGDIAEGYSVSREKKESFPLTVTSAQKNPTAFYLCASSPDRGSNQPQHFGDGTRLSIL.

The CDR3 nucleotides are TGTGCCAGCAGCCCCCGGGGAAACACCGGGGAGCTGTTTTTT. This sequence encodes CASSPRGNTGELFF. The J gene is TRBJ2-2, the V gene TRBV9, with D possibly being TRBD2 (5 bases). Germline V gene sequence: CDR1 SGDLS, CDR2 YYNGEE. The germline V and J ends were trimmed by 4 bases and 2 bases, with 9 bases remaining between them. The CDR3 loop spans 14 amino acids.

The rearrangement joins TRBV3-1 (or the pseudogene TRBV3-2) to TRBJ2-1; D uncertain. CDR1 is LGHDT, CDR2 YNNKEL, per germline (reference sequence). With 1 base removed from V and 4 bases from J, the gap between germline ends came to 11 bases. The CDR3 runs 15 residues. The CDR3 loop is CASSQGWTEYNEQFF. As DNA, the CDR3 is TGTGCCAGCAGCCAAGGGTGGACGGAGTACAATGAGCAGTTCTTC.

J is TRBJ2-3 and V is TRBV7-2, with D possibly TRBD2 on 6 matching bases. The CDR3 runs to 14 residues. Per the germline V gene, CDR1 is SGHTA and CDR2 is FQGNSA. V lost 1 base and J lost 4, with 9 bases in between. The CDR3 reads CASSLDAGPDTQYF. CDR3 sequence (DNA): TGTGCCAGCAGCTTAGATGCGGGGCCAGATACGCAGTATTTT. The variable domain in full, with the rest retrieved from reference TRBV7-2 and TRBJ2-3, is GAGVSQSPSNKVTEKGKDVELRCDPISGHTALYWYRQSLGQGLEFLIYFQGNSAPDKSGLPSDRFSAERTGGSVSTLTIQRTQQEDSAVYLCASSLDAGPDTQYFGPGTRLTVL.